Below, 10 T cell receptor beta chains from the same sample are listed, as sequenced in a study of blood T cell repertoires in COVID-19. Profiled with immunoSEQ multiplex PCR; TCRdb holds only in-frame clones, not every one. The sample lists some 220,000 clones, around 80% occurring once. The sample consisted of peripheral blood. The receptors were gathered from a human donor in a cohort sampled during active COVID-19.

With respect to this clone: Other DNA sequences in this sample translate to the same CDR3. Here the CDR3 DNA reads TGTGCCAGCAGCTTAGGGGCAGGGGGCACTGAAGCTTTCTTT. Translation: CASSLGAGGTEAFF. V gene TRBV7-9 combines with J gene TRBJ1-1; 7 bases line up with TRBD1. This CDR3 comprises 14 residues. CDR1 is SEHNR and CDR2 is FQNEAQ in the germline V gene (reference sequence). J gave up 4 bases and V 1 base, and 3 bases lay outside the gene matches.

This sequence joins TRBV7-9 and TRBJ1-1; TRBD1 matches 7 bases. V shed 7 bases and J 1 base; nucleotides not matched to a gene: 6. This CDR3 has 14 residues. The germline CDR1 and CDR2 sequences are SEHNR and FQNEAQ (reference sequence). The CDR3 sequence: CASTGSGGNTEAFF. The CDR3 DNA is TGTGCCAGCACCGGGTCAGGGGGGAACACTGAAGCTTTCTTT. Filled out from reference TRBV7-9 and TRBJ1-1, the complete variable domain reads DTGVSQNPRHKITKRGQNVTFRCDPISEHNRLYWYRQTLGQGPEFLTYFQNEAQLEKSRLLSDRFSAERPKGSFSTLEIQRTEQGDSAMYLCASTGSGGNTEAFFGQGTRLTVV.

The rearrangement joins TRBV3-1 (or the pseudogene TRBV3-2) to TRBJ2-5; D is possibly TRBD2 (5 bases). Germline assignment: CDR1 LGHDT and CDR2 YNNKEL (reference sequence). The CDR3 totals 14 residues. Trimming left V 0 bases short and J 7 bases short, with 12 bases between. This chain's CDR3 is CASSQDSTGSTQYF. DNA for the CDR3: TGTGCCAGCAGCCAAGATTCCACGGGGTCGACCCAGTACTTC.

This CDR3 reads CASSSRTGMAGANVLTF. The CDR3 bases are TGTGCCAGCAGCTCCCGGACAGGAATGGCTGGGGCCAACGTCCTGACTTTC. The chain joins TRBV5-6 to TRBJ2-6; 7 nucleotides align to TRBD1. Trimming cost V 3 bases and J 2 bases; bases outside gene matches: 8. Per the germline V gene, CDR1 is SGHDT and CDR2 is YYEEEE. The CDR3 loop spans 17 amino acids.

V gene TRBV6-5 combines with J gene TRBJ2-1; 9 nucleotides match TRBD2. The CDR3 totals 14 residues. V shed 6 bases, J shed 9 bases, and the junction held 9 bases outside the gene matches. Germline V gene sequence: CDR1 MNHEY, CDR2 SVGAGI. CDR3 protein: CASRNAGTSCEQFF. The CDR3 DNA reads as TGTGCCAGCAGAAACGCCGGGACTAGCTGTGAGCAGTTCTTC.

V usage is TRBV19 and J usage is TRBJ1-1; weak D call: TRBD1 (6 bases). CDR3 length: 16 amino acids. The germline V and J ends were trimmed by 7 bases and 1 base, with 19 bases remaining between them. Germline-derived CDR1 and CDR2 are LNHDA and SQIVND (reference sequence). DNA of the CDR3: TGTGCCAGTATGGTTGGGCAGGGGATACCGAACACTGAAGCTTTCTTT. It encodes CASMVGQGIPNTEAFF.

This clone was seen only a few times. This chain uses TRBV7-9 with TRBJ2-1, with D possibly being TRBD2 (6 bases). CDR1 is SEHNR and CDR2 is FQNEAQ in the germline V gene (reference sequence). V lost 2 bases, J lost 9 bases, and 11 bases lay in between. The CDR3 is 13 amino acids. In DNA form, the CDR3 reads TGTGCCAGCAGCTTATGGGGGGAGTTTGAGCAGTTCTTC. Translating gives CASSLWGEFEQFF.

This chain uses TRBV6-6 with TRBJ2-1, with D possibly matching TRBD2 (7 bases). This CDR3 contains 16 residues. Germline V CDR1 and CDR2: MNHNY, SVGAGI (reference sequence). V shed 5 bases and J shed 8 bases, with 22 bases lying between them. The CDR3 region is CASSPNIGGAPDEQFF. DNA for the CDR3: TGTGCCAGCAGTCCAAATATTGGGGGGGCCCCCGATGAGCAGTTCTTC.

The chain links TRBV3-1 (or the pseudogene TRBV3-2) to TRBJ2-5; no clear D. CDR3 length: 14 residues. CDR1 and CDR2 (germline): LGHDT, YNNKEL (reference sequence). Trimming removed 3 bases from V and 5 bases from J, with 13 bases in between. CDR3 DNA sequence: TGTGCCAGCAGCCAGTTATCCACGAGGGAGACCCAGTACTTC. Residues: CASSQLSTRETQYF.

This rearrangement joins TRBV6-5 to TRBJ1-2; a weak D match, TRBD1 (6 bases). CDR3 length equals 14 residues. Trimming left V 2 bases short and J 4 bases short, with 11 bases between. In germline, CDR1 is MNHEY, CDR2 SVGAGI. In DNA, the CDR3 is TGTGCCAGCAGTTACCAGGGGTCGGGCTATGGCTACACCTTC. It codes for CASSYQGSGYGYTF.